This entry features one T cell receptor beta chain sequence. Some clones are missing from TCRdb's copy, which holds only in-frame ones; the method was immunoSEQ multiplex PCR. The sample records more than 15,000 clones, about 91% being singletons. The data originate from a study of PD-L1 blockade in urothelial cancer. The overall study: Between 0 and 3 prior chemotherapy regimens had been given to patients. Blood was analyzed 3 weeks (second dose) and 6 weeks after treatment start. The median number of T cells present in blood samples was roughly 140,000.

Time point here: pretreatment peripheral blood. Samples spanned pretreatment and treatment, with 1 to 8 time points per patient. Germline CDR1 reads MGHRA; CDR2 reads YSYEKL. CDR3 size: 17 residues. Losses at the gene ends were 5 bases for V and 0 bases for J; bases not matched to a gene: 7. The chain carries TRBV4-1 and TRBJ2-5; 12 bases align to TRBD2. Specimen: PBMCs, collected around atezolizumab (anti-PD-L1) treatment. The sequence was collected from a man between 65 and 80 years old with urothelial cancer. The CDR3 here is CASSVPRLAGDQETQYF. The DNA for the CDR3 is TGCGCCAGCAGCGTCCCGAGACTAGCGGGGGACCAAGAGACCCAGTACTTC.